This T cell receptor (beta chain) came from a study of OX40 agonist ivuxolimab in advanced cancers. On the study more broadly: Ivuxolimab, which is an agonistic anti-OX40 (CD134) antibody, was administered to the patients. Dose-escalation patients had hepatocellular carcinoma, melanoma, renal cell or head and neck cancer. A history of anti-PD-1, anti-PD-L1 or anti-CTLA-4 therapy was acceptable, and over 35% had some.

Assay used: immunoSEQ multiplex PCR; TCRdb lists only in-frame clones, some missing. The sample lists about 58,000 clones, over 75% occurring once. This clone was detected only a few times. Baseline was the first blood sampling point, followed by cycle 4 day 1 and cycle 7 day 1. The sample in question was CD4+ or CD8+ T cells sorted from blood, obtained in a trial of the OX40 agonist ivuxolimab. The sequence was collected from an adult with an advanced solid tumor such as melanoma, head and neck, liver or kidney cancer.

DNA for the CDR3: TGCGCCAGCAGCCAACAGCAGGAAGGACAGACCCAGTACTTC. Its translation is CASSQQQEGQTQYF. The rearrangement links TRBV4-1 to TRBJ2-5; no clear D gene. The CDR3 sequence is 14 residues long. Germline assignment: CDR1 MGHRA and CDR2 YSYEKL. V was shortened by 2 bases and J by 6 bases, with 13 bases between the two germline ends.